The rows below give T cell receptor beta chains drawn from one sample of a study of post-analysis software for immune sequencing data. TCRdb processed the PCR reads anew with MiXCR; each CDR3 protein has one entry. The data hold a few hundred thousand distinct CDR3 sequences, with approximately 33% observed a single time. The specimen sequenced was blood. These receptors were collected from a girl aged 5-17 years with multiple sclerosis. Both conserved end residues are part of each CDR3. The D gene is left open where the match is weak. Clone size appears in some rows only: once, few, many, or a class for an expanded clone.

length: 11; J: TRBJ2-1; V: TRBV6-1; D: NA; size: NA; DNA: TGTGCCAGCAGGCAATACAATGAGCAGTTCTTC; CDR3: CASRQYNEQFF
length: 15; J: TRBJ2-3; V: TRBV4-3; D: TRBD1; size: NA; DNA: TGCGCCAGCAGCCATTCCGGGACAGAGGCAGATACGCAGTATTTT; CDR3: CASSHSGTEADTQYF
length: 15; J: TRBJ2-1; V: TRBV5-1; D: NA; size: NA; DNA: TGCGCCAGCAGCTTGTTAGGGGGGTCCTACAATGAGCAGTTCTTC; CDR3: CASSLLGGSYNEQFF
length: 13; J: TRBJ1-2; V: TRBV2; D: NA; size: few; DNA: TGTGCCAGCAGTATTGAGAGGAGGGACGGCTACACCTTC; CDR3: CASSIERRDGYTF
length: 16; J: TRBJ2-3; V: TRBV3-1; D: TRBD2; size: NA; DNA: TGTGCCAGCAGCCAACTAGCGGGGGGCAGCACAGATACGCAGTATTTT; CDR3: CASSQLAGGSTDTQYF
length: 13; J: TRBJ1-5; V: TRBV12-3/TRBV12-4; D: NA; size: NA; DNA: TGTGCCAGCAGTTTTGGGGAACATCAGCCCCAGCATTTT; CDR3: CASSFGEHQPQHF
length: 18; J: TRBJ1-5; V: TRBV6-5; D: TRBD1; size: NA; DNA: TGTGCCAGCAGTCACTACCCCCCAGGGGGCAATAGCAATCAGCCCCAGCATTTT; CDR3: CASSHYPPGGNSNQPQHF
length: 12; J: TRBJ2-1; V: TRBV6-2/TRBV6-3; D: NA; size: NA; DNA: TGTGCCAGCAGTTACGGTCCGGAAGAGCAGTTCTTC; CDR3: CASSYGPEEQFF
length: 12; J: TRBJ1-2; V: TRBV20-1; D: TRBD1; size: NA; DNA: TGCAGTGCTACTAGGGGGCGTGAGGGCTACACCTTC; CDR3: CSATRGREGYTF
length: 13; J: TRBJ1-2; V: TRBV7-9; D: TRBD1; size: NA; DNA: TGTGCCAGCAGCTCACAGGGGCTAGGGGGCTACACCTTC; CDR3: CASSSQGLGGYTF
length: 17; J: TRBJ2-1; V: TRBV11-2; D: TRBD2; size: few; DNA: TGTGCCAGCAGTCCCTCGGGGGCGGGGGGCTCCTACAATGAGCAGTTCTTC; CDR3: CASSPSGAGGSYNEQFF
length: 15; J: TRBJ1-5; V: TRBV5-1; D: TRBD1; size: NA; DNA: TGCGCCAGCAGCTGGGGGACAGGGGGTAATCAGCCCCAGCATTTT; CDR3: CASSWGTGGNQPQHF
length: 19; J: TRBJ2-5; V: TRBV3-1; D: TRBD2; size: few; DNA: TGTGCCAGCAGCCAAGAAGGGGTTGTGCTAGCGGGGGGGCAAGAGACCCAGTACTTC; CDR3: CASSQEGVVLAGGQETQYF
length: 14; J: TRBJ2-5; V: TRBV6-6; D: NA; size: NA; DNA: TGTGCCAGCAGTTACTCTTGGGGCCGGGAGACCCAGTACTTC; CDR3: CASSYSWGRETQYF
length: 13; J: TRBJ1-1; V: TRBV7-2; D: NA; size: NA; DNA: TGTGCCAGCAGCTTATCGAGGGAAACAGAAGCTTTCTTT; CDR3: CASSLSRETEAFF
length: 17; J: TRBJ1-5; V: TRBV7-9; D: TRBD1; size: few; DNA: TGTGCCAGCAGCTTGGGGATCGAACAGGGGAGGACGCAGCCCCAGCATTTT; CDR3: CASSLGIEQGRTQPQHF
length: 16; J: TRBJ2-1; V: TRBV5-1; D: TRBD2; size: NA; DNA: TGCGCCAGCAGCTCGGGACTAGCGGGGCCCTACAATGAGCAGTTCTTC; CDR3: CASSSGLAGPYNEQFF
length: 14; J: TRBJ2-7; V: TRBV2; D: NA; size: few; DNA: TGTGCCAGCAGTGAAGAGCTCATTGGCGAGGAGCAGTACTTC; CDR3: CASSEELIGEEQYF
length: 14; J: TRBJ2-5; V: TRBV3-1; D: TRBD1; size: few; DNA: TGTGCCAGCAGCCGGACAGGGGGCAGGGGGACCCAGTACTTC; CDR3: CASSRTGGRGTQYF
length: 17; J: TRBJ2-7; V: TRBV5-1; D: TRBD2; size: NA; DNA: TGCGCCAGCAGCACTTCGACTAGCGGGGGGGACTCCTACGAGCAGTACTTC; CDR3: CASSTSTSGGDSYEQYF
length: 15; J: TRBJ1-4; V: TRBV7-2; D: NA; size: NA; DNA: TGTGCCAGCAGCTTAGATGGCAGGGATAATGAAAAACTGTTTTTT; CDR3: CASSLDGRDNEKLFF
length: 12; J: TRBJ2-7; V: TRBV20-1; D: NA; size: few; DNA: TGCAGTGCGGGAGGGACAGCCGTTGAGCAGTACTTC; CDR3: CSAGGTAVEQYF
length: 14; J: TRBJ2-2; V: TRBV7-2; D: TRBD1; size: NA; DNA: TGTGCCAGCAGCTTACTCGGACAGGGCGGGGAGCTGTTTTTT; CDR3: CASSLLGQGGELFF
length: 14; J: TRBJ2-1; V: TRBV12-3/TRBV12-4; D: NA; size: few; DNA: TGTGCCAGCACCTATTTTAGCTCCTACAATGAGCAGTTCTTC; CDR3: CASTYFSSYNEQFF
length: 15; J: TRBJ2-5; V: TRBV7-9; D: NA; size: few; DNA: TGTGCCAGCAGCTTACAGCCCACCGCGGGCGAGACCCAGTACTTC; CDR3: CASSLQPTAGETQYF
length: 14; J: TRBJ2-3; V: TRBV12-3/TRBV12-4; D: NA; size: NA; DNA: TGTGCCAGCAGTTTCGACACGAGAACAGATACGCAGTATTTT; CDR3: CASSFDTRTDTQYF
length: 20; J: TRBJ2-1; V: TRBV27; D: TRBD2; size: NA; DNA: TGTGCCAGCAGTTCAACCTTAGCGGGGGTATACCCTAGCTCCTACAATGAGCAGTTCTTC; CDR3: CASSSTLAGVYPSSYNEQFF
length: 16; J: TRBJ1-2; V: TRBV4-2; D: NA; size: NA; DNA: TGTGCCAGCAGCCAAGAGTTTAAGGGAAGAGACTATGGCTACACCTTC; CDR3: CASSQEFKGRDYGYTF
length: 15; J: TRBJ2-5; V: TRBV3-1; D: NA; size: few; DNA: TGTGCCAGCAGCCAAGGGACAGGCGGGGAAGAGACCCAGTACTTC; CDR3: CASSQGTGGEETQYF
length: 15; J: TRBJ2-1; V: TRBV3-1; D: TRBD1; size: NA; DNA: TGTGCCAGCAGCGCGACAGGGACCTCCTACAATGAGCAGTTCTTC; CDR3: CASSATGTSYNEQFF
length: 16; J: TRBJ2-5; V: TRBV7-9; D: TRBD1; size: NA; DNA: TGTGCCAGCAGCGCCGGACAGGGGGAGGGTACGGAGACCCAGTACTTC; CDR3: CASSAGQGEGTETQYF
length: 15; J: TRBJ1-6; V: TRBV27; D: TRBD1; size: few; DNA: TGTGCCAGCAGTTCCCGGACAGGGAATAAATCACCCCTCCACTTT; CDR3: CASSSRTGNKSPLHF
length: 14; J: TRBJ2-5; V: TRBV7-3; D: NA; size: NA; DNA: TGTGCCAGCAGCTTAATCGGGTCCCAAGAGACCCAGTACTTC; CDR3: CASSLIGSQETQYF
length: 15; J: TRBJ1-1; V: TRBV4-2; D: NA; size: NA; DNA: TGTGCCAGCAGCCAAGTGGACCAAGGGAACACTGAAGCTTTCTTT; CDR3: CASSQVDQGNTEAFF
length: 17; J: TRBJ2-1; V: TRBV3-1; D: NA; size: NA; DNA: TGTGCCAGCAGCCAAGGTCGAAGGAGGAGCTCCTACAATGAGCAGTTCTTC; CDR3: CASSQGRRRSSYNEQFF
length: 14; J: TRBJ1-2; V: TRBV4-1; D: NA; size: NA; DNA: TGCGCCAGCAGCCAACGTGGTTCCGCTTATGGCTACACCTTC; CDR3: CASSQRGSAYGYTF
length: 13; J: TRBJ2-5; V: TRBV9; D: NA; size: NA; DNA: TGTGCCAGCAGCATAGGACCCCAAGAGACCCAGTACTTC; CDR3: CASSIGPQETQYF
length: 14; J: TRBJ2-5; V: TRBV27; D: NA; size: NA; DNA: TGTGCCAGCTCAGTCGACATCCTATGGGGGACCCAGTACTTC; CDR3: CASSVDILWGTQYF
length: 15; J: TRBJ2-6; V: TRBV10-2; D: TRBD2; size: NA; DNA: TGCGCCAGCAGTGCCCGGGGGGAAGGGGCCAACGTCCTGACTTTC; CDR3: CASSARGEGANVLTF
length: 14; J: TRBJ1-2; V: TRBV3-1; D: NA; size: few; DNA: TGTGCCAGCAGCCAAGGCGGGATTAACTATGGCTACACCTTC; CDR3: CASSQGGINYGYTF
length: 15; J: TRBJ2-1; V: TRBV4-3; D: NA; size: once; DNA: TGCGCCAGCAGCCAAGGGGGTGGGTTCTACAATGAGCAGTTCTTC; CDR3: CASSQGGGFYNEQFF
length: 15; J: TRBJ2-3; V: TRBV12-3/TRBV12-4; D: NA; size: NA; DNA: TGTGCCAGCACCCCCGGGGGTGCCATTTTTCTTACGCAGTATTTT; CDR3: CASTPGGAIFLTQYF
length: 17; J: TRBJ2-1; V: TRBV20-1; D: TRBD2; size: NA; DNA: TGCAGTGCTAGAGTTGCTAGCGGGGGGGCGGTCTACAATGAGCAGTTCTTC; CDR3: CSARVASGGAVYNEQFF
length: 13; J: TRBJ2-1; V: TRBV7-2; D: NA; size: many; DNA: TGTGCCAGCAGCATAGACAGCTACAATGAGCAGTTCTTC; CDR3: CASSIDSYNEQFF
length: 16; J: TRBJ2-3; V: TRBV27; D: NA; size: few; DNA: TGTGCCAGCAGTTTAGGAGCGTTAGCCCAGGGAGATACGCAGTATTTT; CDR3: CASSLGALAQGDTQYF
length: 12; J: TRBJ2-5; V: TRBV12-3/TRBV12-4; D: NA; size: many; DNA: TGTGCCAGCAGCTTCAGTAGCGAGACCCAGTACTTC; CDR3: CASSFSSETQYF